This TCR beta chain appears in the sequencing data of a study of blood T cells in healthy people across ages. A second about 7 to 11 cycle PCR used barcoded and J-beta primers. Using its own MiXCR run on the 5' RACE reads, TCRdb lists one record per CDR3 protein. Among 2 million or so distinct CDR3 sequences listed, roughly 49% were seen once. This clonotype was seen only a few times. The CDR3 loop spans 14 amino acids. The germline V gene encodes CDR1 MNHEY and CDR2 SVGAGI. Trimming left V 5 bases short and J 0 bases short, with 11 bases between. Input material: blood. The sequence came from a woman aged 40 to 50 in good health. The J gene is TRBJ2-7, the V gene TRBV6-5; D not certain. CDR3 sequence reads: CASSGRFSSYEQYF. The CDR3 bases are TGTGCCAGCAGTGGACGGTTTAGCTCCTACGAGCAGTACTTC.